These T cell receptor beta chains were read from a single sample in a study of T cell responses to AZD1222 COVID-19 vaccine. This table comes from immunoSEQ multiplex PCR, and its TCRdb copy is limited to in-frame clones, with some not included. The sample holds 110,000 to 150,000 clones, approximately 83% seen once. Specimen: peripheral blood, collected on day 0 of AZD1222 vaccination. The receptors were gathered from an adult in good health. CDR3s include the opening cysteine and the closing phenylalanine or tryptophan. Each record gives: V gene, clone size, J gene, D gene, CDR3 DNA, CDR3 protein. D genes are given only for firm matches. Clone size is shown for a subset of rows, as once, few, many or a class of expanded clone.

TRBV27,-,TRBJ2-1,TRBD2,TGTGCCAGCAGTTTAGGCCCCAGCGGGGGGTCTCGCGAGCAGTTCTTC,CASSLGPSGGSREQFF
TRBV4-1,-,TRBJ2-5,TRBD2,TGCGCCAGCAGGAGTGGGACTAAGTCAGGAGCAGAGACCCAGTACTTC,CASRSGTKSGAETQYF
TRBV2,-,TRBJ1-5,TRBD1,TGTGCCAGCAGGGGACAGGTGAATCAGCCCCAGCATTTT,CASRGQVNQPQHF
TRBV19,-,TRBJ2-5,TRBD2,TGTGCCAGTAGTACCCTAGCGGGAGCTAACCAGTACTTC,CASSTLAGANQYF
TRBV6-5,-,TRBJ2-7,-,TGTGCCAGCAGCTTAGAGGGGGGGGGCTCCTACGAGCAGTACTTC,CASSLEGGGSYEQYF
TRBV10-3,few,TRBJ1-3,-,TGTGCCATCAGTGAGAGTGGTGGGGGAAACACCATATATTTT,CAISESGGGNTIYF
TRBV13,-,TRBJ2-6,-,TGTGCCAGCAGCACCTACAGGAGAGTAAGCGGCGGGGCCAACGTCCTGACTTTC,CASSTYRRVSGGANVLTF
TRBV24-1,-,TRBJ2-3,TRBD2,TGTGCCACCAGTGATTTCGGGACTAGCGGGATCGATACGCAGTATTTT,CATSDFGTSGIDTQYF
TRBV5-4,few,TRBJ1-4,-,TGTGCCAGCAGACCGGGGGGGACTGAGAATGAAAAACTGTTTTTT,CASRPGGTENEKLFF
TRBV6-1,-,TRBJ1-2,-,TGTGCCAGCAGTGAAGCGGGGCTCGCCAACTATGGCTACACCTTC,CASSEAGLANYGYTF
TRBV2,-,TRBJ1-1,-,TGTGCCAGCAGTGACGGAAGGGGCACTGAAGCTTTCTTT,CASSDGRGTEAFF
TRBV12-3/TRBV12-4,-,TRBJ2-3,-,TGTGCCAGCTCAACTTCTAGCACAGATACGCAGTATTTT,CASSTSSTDTQYF
TRBV5-1,-,TRBJ2-3,TRBD2,TGCGCCAGCAGCTTGGGCGTACTAGCGGGGGGGACAGATACGCAGTATTTT,CASSLGVLAGGTDTQYF
TRBV30,-,TRBJ1-6,-,TGTGCCTGGAGTGTATTGGGAGGTGGGCTTTCACCCCTCCACTTT,CAWSVLGGGLSPLHF
TRBV5-1,-,TRBJ1-1,-,TGCGCCAGCAGCTTTTCGGTGATAAGGAACACTGAAGCTTTCTTT,CASSFSVIRNTEAFF
TRBV9,-,TRBJ1-3,-,TGTGCCAGCAGCGTAGGGGGATCGGGCGGAAACACCATATATTTT,CASSVGGSGGNTIYF
TRBV27,few,TRBJ2-7,-,TGTGCCGGACGGTATCGGGCGCCAAGCTCCTACGAGCAGTACTTC,CAGRYRAPSSYEQYF
TRBV10-1,few,TRBJ2-1,-,TGCGCCAGCAGTGAGGCAGGCTCCTACAATGAGCAGTTCTTC,CASSEAGSYNEQFF
TRBV27,-,TRBJ1-1,-,TGTGCCAGCAGTCCGTCGACGGGACATTCTAACACTGAAGCTTTCTTT,CASSPSTGHSNTEAFF
TRBV5-6,-,TRBJ2-3,-,TGTGCCAGCAGCGCGGGACGGCTCGATACGCAGTATTTT,CASSAGRLDTQYF
TRBV10-3,-,TRBJ1-2,-,TGTGCCACCAGTGATCCGGACGAACGGGCCTTCTATGGCTACACCTTC,CATSDPDERAFYGYTF
TRBV30,-,TRBJ2-7,TRBD2,TGTGCCTGGAGTGCCTTGGCGGGAGCGAGCGAGCAGTACTTC,CAWSALAGASEQYF
TRBV7-2,-,TRBJ2-3,-,TGTGCCAGCAGCCCCCCGGGACTGTATACGCAGTATTTT,CASSPPGLYTQYF
TRBV5-1,-,TRBJ2-3,TRBD2,TGCGCCAGCACGGGAGGGCTAGCGGGAGTCGGAGATACGCAGTATTTT,CASTGGLAGVGDTQYF
TRBV7-2,-,TRBJ2-5,-,TGTGCCAGCAGTTATAGCCCTGCGGAGCAAGAGACCCAGTACTTC,CASSYSPAEQETQYF
TRBV7-9,-,TRBJ1-5,-,TGTGCCAGCAGCTTAGAAATGGGTATTAGCAATCAGCCCCAGCATTTT,CASSLEMGISNQPQHF
TRBV7-8,few,TRBJ2-1,TRBD2,TGTGCCAGCAGCGCCGGACTAGGGGACAATGAGCAGTTCTTC,CASSAGLGDNEQFF
TRBV5-1,-,TRBJ2-1,TRBD1,TGCGCCAGCAGCTTGATTGGCTCCGGGACAGGGGTTTACAATGAGCAGTTCTTC,CASSLIGSGTGVYNEQFF
TRBV27,-,TRBJ2-2,TRBD2,TGTGCCACCAGCGGGAGCCGGAACACCGGGGAGCTGTTTTTT,CATSGSRNTGELFF
TRBV12-3/TRBV12-4,-,TRBJ2-1,-,TGTGCCAGCAACCGAGGGGGGGGTGAGCAGTTCTTC,CASNRGGGEQFF
TRBV3-1/TRBV3-2,-,TRBJ2-7,-,TGTGCCAGCAGCCAAGATGGAGGCCAGGCCTACGAGCAGTACTTC,CASSQDGGQAYEQYF
TRBV6-5,-,TRBJ1-1,-,TGTGCCAGCAGTTTTCGGGAAGACACTGAAGCTTTCTTT,CASSFREDTEAFF
TRBV11-2,few,TRBJ2-1,TRBD2,TGTGCCAGCAGCCCAAGCCCCGGGACTAGCGGGTCAGCCTACAATGAGCAGTTCTTC,CASSPSPGTSGSAYNEQFF
TRBV18,once,TRBJ1-1,-,TGTGCCAGCTCACCACCAGGGAACACTGAAGCTTTCTTT,CASSPPGNTEAFF
TRBV29-1,-,TRBJ1-1,TRBD1,TGCAGCGCCAGGGGGGGTCGGACTGAAGCTTTCTTT,CSARGGRTEAFF
TRBV3-1/TRBV3-2,-,TRBJ1-1,-,TGTGCCAGCAGCCAAGCTGGGGGGGTCACTGAAGCTTTCTTT,CASSQAGGVTEAFF
TRBV19,-,TRBJ2-1,TRBD2,TGTGCCAGTAGTCAACCTCCGGGACTAGCGGGAGGACGGGAGCAGTTCTTC,CASSQPPGLAGGREQFF
TRBV6-6,-,TRBJ1-1,-,TGTGCCAGCAGCCGGATCCGCGAACAGGCGAACACTGAAGCTTTCTTT,CASSRIREQANTEAFF
TRBV5-1,-,TRBJ1-2,TRBD1,TGCGCCAGCAGCTCCACAGGGGGCCCGCCCCGTGGCTACACCTTC,CASSSTGGPPRGYTF
TRBV5-1,once,TRBJ1-6,-,TGCGCCAGCAGCACGAGCCCAACGGCAGGGGATTCACCCCTCCACTTT,CASSTSPTAGDSPLHF
TRBV6-5,-,TRBJ1-5,-,TGTGCCAGCGAACGAGGAGATAGCAATCAGCCCCAGCATTTT,CASERGDSNQPQHF
TRBV4-1,-,TRBJ1-3,TRBD1,TGCGCCAGCAGCCGAGGACAGGGGGCGAACACCATATATTTT,CASSRGQGANTIYF
TRBV9,-,TRBJ2-1,-,TGTGCCAGCAGCACCCCAACAGGGAAGGAGCAGTTCTTC,CASSTPTGKEQFF
TRBV5-4,-,TRBJ1-1,-,TGTGCCAGCAGCTTATCAGGGTCTAATGAAGCTTTCTTT,CASSLSGSNEAFF
TRBV5-1,once,TRBJ1-1,-,TGCGCCAGCAGCCCGCGGACAGCCCGGGACACTGAAGCTTTCTTT,CASSPRTARDTEAFF
TRBV6-5,-,TRBJ2-3,-,TGTGCCAGCAGGGACGAAGGCGATACGCAGTATTTT,CASRDEGDTQYF
TRBV4-1,-,TRBJ1-2,-,TGCGCCAGCAGCCCTGTAGACCGGACAGACCTCTATGGCTACACCTTC,CASSPVDRTDLYGYTF
TRBV18,-,TRBJ1-1,-,TGTGCCAGCTCACCTCAGGGGAACACTGAAGCTTTCTTT,CASSPQGNTEAFF
TRBV2,-,TRBJ1-2,TRBD1,TGTGCCAGCGCCCCCTCAGGGGGACGGGGTGGCTACACCTTC,CASAPSGGRGGYTF
TRBV9,few,TRBJ1-1,-,TGTGCCAGCAGCTATGGGGGTTCCAACACTGAAGCTTTCTTT,CASSYGGSNTEAFF
TRBV5-1,-,TRBJ1-6,-,TGCGCCAGCAGTTCCGGACAGAGCTCCTATAATTCACCCCTCCACTTT,CASSSGQSSYNSPLHF
TRBV27,-,TRBJ2-5,TRBD1,TGTGCCAGCCAACAGGGGGCCTCGGAGACCCAGTACTTC,CASQQGASETQYF
TRBV28,-,TRBJ2-3,-,TGTGCCAGCAGACAAGGGGAACCTAGCACAGATACGCAGTATTTT,CASRQGEPSTDTQYF